Ten or more counts support the clone carrying this TCR beta chain. What it binds is not known. The time point denotes: newly diagnosed GD, antithyroid drugs for less than 3 months. PBMCs were the source of the RNA used for TCR sequencing. This specimen belongs to a study of regulatory T cells in long-lasting Graves disease. Broader study findings: Those with persistent disease had in common more public clonotypes (roughly 3,000) than new patients (approximately 970).

The CDR3 contains 14 residues. V lost 3 bases and J lost 2, with 9 bases in between. From germline, CDR1 is MDHEN and CDR2 SYDVKM. Arm-PCR with iRepertoire HTBI primers amplified the CDR3 regions for these TCR beta libraries. In TCRdb, the multiplex PCR reads were re-called with MiXCR into one record per CDR3 protein. The sample has around 500,000 distinct CDR3 sequences; about 16% are singletons. These records were also assigned to another study, of T cells in Graves' hyperthyroidism and ophthalmopathy.

This TCR came from a woman in her forties or fifties with Graves disease. This sequence joins TRBV28 and TRBJ2-3, with D possibly TRBD1 on 5 matching bases. Sequenced material: peripheral blood mononuclear cells (PBMCs), taken at new diagnosis, from a patient treated with antithyroid drugs. CDR3 loop: CASSFQGSTDTQYF. Here the CDR3 DNA reads TGTGCCAGCAGTTTTCAGGGCTCCACAGATACGCAGTATTTT. Full variable domain (remainder filled in from reference TRBV28 and TRBJ2-3): DVKVTQSSRYLVKRTGEKVFLECVQDMDHENMFWYRQDPGLGLRLIYFSYDVKMKEKGDIPEGYSVSREKKERFSLILESASTNQTSMYLCASSFQGSTDTQYFGPGTRLTVL.